These 14 T cell receptor beta chains share one sample of origin, sequenced in a study of cytomegalovirus exposure and HLA in healthy donors. Researchers ran the PCR with 60 Vbeta and 13 Jbeta primers. The assay was immunoSEQ multiplex PCR, and TCRdb's table has in-frame clones only and misses some. The sample contains approximately 140,000 clones, approximately 85% of which appear only once. The sequenced sample consisted of PBMCs. The receptor set was obtained from a man aged 50 to 59 in good health and CMV-seropositive.

This chain links TRBV6-1 with TRBJ1-1; D is uncertain. V lost 8 bases to trimming and J lost 3 bases, with 4 bases between them. From germline, CDR1 is MNHNS and CDR2 SASEGT. This CDR3 has 10 amino acids. CDR3: CASGHTEAFF. The DNA for the CDR3 is TGTGCCAGCGGCCACACTGAAGCTTTCTTT.

This chain connects TRBV6-5 to TRBJ2-3, with 7 bases aligning to TRBD2. This CDR3 comprises 14 residues. Germline trimming cut 6 bases from V and 0 bases from J; bases unmatched to any gene: 3. The germline V gene has CDR1 MNHEY and CDR2 SVGAGI. The CDR3, as DNA: TGTGCCAGCAGCCCACTAGCGAGCACAGATACGCAGTATTTT. Its translation: CASSPLASTDTQYF.

On this clone: The junction does not match germline at one end; this may be a read error. The chain carries TRBV7-7 and TRBJ2-3, with TRBD1 as a possible D gene (5 bases). Germline V lookup: CDR1 SSHAT, CDR2 FNYEAQ (reference sequence). The CDR3 totals 15 residues. The CDR3 nucleotides are TGTGCTAGCAGCTTAGGAAGACAGAACACAGATACGCAGTATTTT. The encoded protein is CASSLGRQNTDTQYF.

V is TRBV19 and J is TRBJ2-3; TRBD2 matches 10 bases. V shed 5 bases, J shed 4 bases, and the junction held 9 bases outside the gene matches. The CDR3 has 16 residues. Germline V gives CDR1 LNHDA, CDR2 SQIVND (reference sequence). The CDR3 spells CASSGTSGTNADTQYF. The CDR3 DNA reads TGTGCCAGTAGTGGAACTAGCGGGACTAACGCAGATACGCAGTATTTT.

This sequence joins TRBV9 and TRBJ2-5; TRBD1 agrees at 7 bases. CDR3 length equals 14 residues. Trimming cost V 4 bases and J 1 base; bases outside gene matches: 4. The germline V gene has CDR1 SGDLS and CDR2 YYNGEE. The CDR3 DNA reads as TGTGCCAGCAGCTTACGACAGGGCCAAGAGACCCAGTACTTC. Translated: CASSLRQGQETQYF.

This clone showed up just a few times. The chain is built from TRBV7-8 and TRBJ2-2, with 7 bases aligning to TRBD1. This CDR3 spans 16 amino acids. V lost 5 bases, J lost 4 bases, and 10 bases stayed unmatched. Germline V gene data show CDR1 as SGHVS and CDR2 as FQNEAQ. Here the CDR3 DNA reads TGTGCCAGCAGCCCTAAGAACAGGGGTGGCACCGGGGAGCTGTTTTTT. Residues: CASSPKNRGGTGELFF.

V and J are TRBV27 and TRBJ2-7, with 8 bases aligning to TRBD1. The junction had 8 bases not matched to a gene; V was cut back by 5 bases and J by 5 bases. The CDR3 covers 14 residues. Germline V gene lookup returns CDR1 MNHEY and CDR2 SMNVEV (reference sequence). The DNA of the CDR3 is TGTGCCAGCAGTGGACCGACAGGGGTAGACGAGCAGTACTTC. Amino acid sequence: CASSGPTGVDEQYF.

This clone was observed once. The V call is TRBV7-9, the J call TRBJ2-2; no firm D call. The germline V and J ends were trimmed by 5 bases and 3 bases, with 4 bases remaining between them. CDR1 is SEHNR, CDR2 FQNEAQ, per germline (reference sequence). This CDR3 has 12 amino acids. CDR3 coding DNA: TGTGCCAGCAGCAGAGACACCGGGGAGCTGTTTTTT. Residues: CASSRDTGELFF. Complete variable domain (other parts from reference TRBV7-9 and TRBJ2-2): DTGVSQNPRHKITKRGQNVTFRCDPISEHNRLYWYRQTLGQGPEFLTYFQNEAQLEKSRLLSDRFSAERPKGSFSTLEIQRTEQGDSAMYLCASSRDTGELFFGEGSRLTVL.

This chain connects TRBV30 to TRBJ1-2, with 10 bases fitting TRBD1. The CDR3 length is 13 residues. V lost 3 bases to trimming and J lost 7 bases; unmatched junction nucleotides: 5. Looked up from germline, CDR1 is GTSNPN and CDR2 is SVGIG (reference sequence). The CDR3: CAWRDRGRGGYTF. The CDR3 DNA reads as TGTGCCTGGAGAGACAGGGGGCGCGGTGGCTACACCTTC.

The chain recombines TRBV29-1 with TRBJ2-3, with TRBD1 identical over 8 bases. Trimming removed 7 bases from V and 0 bases from J; junction bases left unmatched: 6. Per the germline V gene, CDR1 is SQVTM and CDR2 is ANQGSEA. The CDR3 covers 14 residues. The CDR3 loop is CSAGTGSSTDTQYF. CDR3 coding DNA: TGCAGCGCCGGGACAGGATCTAGCACAGATACGCAGTATTTT.

This sequence joins TRBV30 and TRBJ1-6, with 8 positions matching TRBD1. The germline CDR1 and CDR2 sequences are GTSNPN and SVGIG (reference sequence). The trim removed 5 bases at V and 0 bases at J, leaving 6 bases unmatched. The CDR3 length is 16 residues. The CDR3 DNA sequence: TGTGCCTGGGAAGGACAGGGCAGCTCCTATAATTCACCCCTCCACTTT. Its protein is CAWEGQGSSYNSPLHF. Based on the CDR3 plus reference TRBV30 and TRBJ1-6, the full variable domain is SQTIHQWPATLVQPVGSPLSLECTVEGTSNPNLYWYRQAAGRGLQLLFYSVGIGQISSEVPQNLSASRPQDRQFILSSKKLLLSDSGFYLCAWEGQGSSYNSPLHFGNGTRLTVT.

The CDR3 protein is CASSVRGQGRNQPQHF. The CDR3 region has the DNA TGTGCCAGTAGTGTAAGGGGACAGGGCCGTAATCAGCCCCAGCATTTT. The chain couples TRBV19 to TRBJ1-5; 9 bases match TRBD1. This CDR3 is 16 amino acids long. Germline V gene data show CDR1 as LNHDA and CDR2 as SQIVND (reference sequence). V lost 5 bases to trimming and J lost 4 bases; unmatched junction nucleotides: 9.

This chain joins TRBV6-5 and TRBJ1-2; TRBD1 is a possible D gene (6 bases). V gave up 6 bases and J gave up 1 base, with 9 bases separating them. The germline CDR1 and CDR2 sequences are MNHEY and SVGAGI. The CDR3 extends over 13 amino acids. The chain's CDR3 is CASSPTGNYGYTF. As DNA, the CDR3 is TGTGCCAGCAGCCCGACAGGTAACTATGGCTACACCTTC.

This chain links TRBV11-1 with TRBJ2-1; D not certain. CDR1 and CDR2 (germline): SGHAT, FQDESV (reference sequence). The CDR3 loop spans 12 amino acids. The ends were cut back, 6 bases at V and 0 bases at J, with 3 bases in the middle. In nucleotides, the CDR3 is TGTGCCAGCAGGCGCTCCTACAATGAGCAGTTCTTC. Translating it yields CASRRSYNEQFF.